A single T cell receptor beta chain is shown here with its context. No antigen is known for it. The method was immunoSEQ multiplex PCR; TCRdb's version includes in-frame clones alone and lacks a portion of them. The sample carries fewer than 85,000 clones, 82% recorded once. The sample originates from a study of OX40 agonist ivuxolimab in advanced cancers. Study-level information: In this cohort, patients received ivuxolimab, an agonistic anti-OX40 (CD134) antibody. Ivuxolimab was administered intravenously to patients at 0.01 to 10 mg/kg every 2 weeks. Study conclusions and caveats: Clonal expansion from baseline to week 6 occurred in both CD4+ and CD8+ T cells.

The CDR3 length is 14 residues. Between the trimmed V and J ends, which lost 0 bases and 9 bases, there was a span of 15 bases. CDR1 SGHRS and CDR2 YFSETQ come from the germline V gene. The V gene is TRBV5-1, the J gene TRBJ2-5; D might be TRBD1 or TRBD2, each matching 5 bases. The receptor comes from an adult with an advanced solid tumor such as melanoma, head and neck, liver or kidney cancer. The input for sequencing was CD4+ or CD8+ T cells sorted from blood, taken in a trial of the OX40 agonist ivuxolimab. In DNA form, the CDR3 reads TGCGCCAGCAGCTTGGCGGGGCAGCCGGAGGCCCAGTACTTC. Amino acid sequence: CASSLAGQPEAQYF.